This entry lists 7 T cell receptor beta chains sequenced from one sample in a study of blood T cell repertoires in COVID-19. Using immunoSEQ multiplex PCR, the repertoire was profiled, and TCRdb retains in-frame clones only, with some absent. The sample has 100,000 to 150,000 clones, around 87% seen once; the top ten hold roughly 3.6%. Sequencing was performed on peripheral blood. The receptors stem from a woman aged 55-69 years with acute or convalescent COVID-19.

The chain has TRBV19 and TRBJ1-5; tentatively, D is TRBD1 (5 bases). Per germline, CDR1 LNHDA and CDR2 SQIVND (reference sequence). The ends were cut back, 5 bases at V and 3 bases at J, with 20 bases in the middle. This CDR3 contains 17 residues. CDR3 loop: CASSPNPPGGFNQPQHF. Written as DNA, the CDR3 is TGTGCCAGTAGTCCGAACCCCCCCGGGGGGTTCAATCAGCCCCAGCATTTT.

The chain links TRBV11-2 to TRBJ1-2, with a weak D call TRBD1 (6 bases). The CDR3 runs to 15 residues. The germline gives CDR1 SGHAT, CDR2 FQNNGV. Deletions cut 4 bases from V and 6 bases from J, with 18 bases between. CDR3 coding DNA: TGTGCCAGCAGCTCCCTCCGCAGAACAGGGCATGGCTACACCTTC. It translates to CASSSLRRTGHGYTF.

The rearrangement joins TRBV28 to TRBJ2-7, with 10 bases fitting TRBD2. This CDR3 is 13 amino acids long. In germline, CDR1 is MDHEN, CDR2 SYDVKM. Losses at the gene ends were 3 bases for V and 7 bases for J; bases not matched to a gene: 3. The CDR3 is CASSFLAGDEQYF. In nucleotides, the CDR3 is TGTGCCAGCAGTTTCCTAGCGGGAGATGAGCAGTACTTC.

The chain is built from TRBV12-3 or TRBV12-4 and TRBJ1-4; D call uncertain. V was pared by 3 bases and J by 8 bases, with 10 bases between. The length of the CDR3 is 13 residues. The CDR3 loop is CASSFTESEKLFF. The CDR3 DNA sequence: TGTGCCAGCAGTTTTACAGAGTCAGAAAAACTGTTTTTT.

This clone was seen more than once but under ten times. V usage is TRBV18 and J usage is TRBJ1-1; weak D call: TRBD1 (6 bases). Trimming left V 1 base short and J 3 bases short, with 12 bases between. CDR3 length equals 15 residues. Germline V gene data show CDR1 as KGHSH and CDR2 as LQKENI. CDR3 DNA sequence: TGTGCCAGCTCACCACGGGGGGGCGTCTACACTGAAGCTTTCTTT. Translating gives CASSPRGGVYTEAFF.

V and J are TRBV19 and TRBJ2-3, with TRBD2 matching 13 bases. The CDR3 contains 17 residues. Trimming took 1 base from V and 2 from J; bases not matched to a gene: 3. Germline V gene lookup returns CDR1 LNHDA and CDR2 SQIVND (reference sequence). As DNA, the CDR3 is TGTGCCAGTAGTATAGGACTAGCGGGAGGTTACACAGATACGCAGTATTTT. Translated: CASSIGLAGGYTDTQYF.

This clone was recorded once. The rearrangement links TRBV30 to TRBJ1-5, with TRBD1 matching over 7 bases. V was pared by 1 base and J by 7 bases, with 4 bases of the junction left unmatched. The CDR3 covers 13 residues. Germline assignment: CDR1 GTSNPN and CDR2 SVGIG (reference sequence). CDR3: CAWSGQGLQPQHF. Written as DNA, the CDR3 is TGTGCCTGGAGTGGACAGGGCCTCCAGCCCCAGCATTTT.